This entry lists 18 T cell receptor beta chains sequenced from one sample in a study of blood T cell repertoires in COVID-19. The protocol was immunoSEQ multiplex PCR, while the TCRdb copy is restricted to in-frame clones and leaves out a portion. Of roughly 120,000 clones in the sample, roughly four fifths were seen once. Sequenced material: peripheral blood. The source is a man in his fifties with acute or convalescent COVID-19.

This clone has just one count. This chain links TRBV28 with TRBJ1-2; TRBD1 matches at 7 bases. The germline gives CDR1 MDHEN, CDR2 SYDVKM. The V and J ends lost 9 bases and 4 bases, in that order; junction bases with no gene match: 5. The CDR3 totals 12 residues. Here the CDR3 DNA reads TGTGCCAGTCTCTCAGGGGGCTATGGCTACACCTTC. The encoded protein is CASLSGGYGYTF.

The genes are TRBV11-2 and TRBJ2-7; D possibly corresponds to TRBD2 (6 bases). The CDR3 is made up of 15 amino acids. The ends were cut back, 5 bases at V and 2 bases at J, with 16 bases in the middle. Germline loops: CDR1 SGHAT, CDR2 FQNNGV. CDR3 residues: CASSPVRGGTYEQYF. The CDR3 DNA follows: TGTGCCAGCAGCCCCGTGAGGGGAGGAACCTACGAGCAGTACTTC.

The V call is TRBV20-1, the J call TRBJ1-1; no clear D. V was shortened by 3 bases and J by 4 bases, with 12 bases between the two germline ends. This CDR3 comprises 13 residues. The germline V gene encodes CDR1 DFQATT and CDR2 SNEGSKA (reference sequence). CDR3 bases: TGCAGTGCTAGTGGCGGGATAGGCACTGAAGCTTTCTTT. Its protein is CSASGGIGTEAFF.

The chain is built from TRBV28 and TRBJ2-7; the D gene is possibly TRBD2 (5 bases). CDR3 length equals 13 residues. Germline V gene data show CDR1 as MDHEN and CDR2 as SYDVKM. With 3 bases removed from V and 3 bases from J, the gap between germline ends came to 9 bases. The CDR3 nucleotides read TGTGCCAGCAGTTTGTGGGGAGACTACGAGCAGTACTTC. It codes for CASSLWGDYEQYF.

V and J are TRBV9 and TRBJ2-3, with 7 nucleotides matching TRBD2. V lost 0 bases, J lost 0 bases, and 4 bases stayed unmatched. Germline V gene sequence: CDR1 SGDLS, CDR2 YYNGEE. CDR3 size: 16 residues. DNA of the CDR3: TGTGCCAGCAGCGTAGGACTAGCTACTAGCACAGATACGCAGTATTTT. Encoded protein: CASSVGLATSTDTQYF.

In this sample, this clone turned up once. The chain employs TRBV10-3 and TRBJ2-3, with TRBD1 matching over 8 bases. The CDR3 is 17 residues long. V shed 0 bases, J shed 1 base, and the junction held 6 bases outside the gene matches. Germline CDR1 is ENHRY and CDR2 is SYGVKD. The CDR3 spells CAISESGVDRGTDTQYF. The CDR3 nucleotides are TGTGCCATCAGTGAGTCGGGGGTGGACAGGGGCACAGATACGCAGTATTTT.

The chain couples TRBV2 to TRBJ2-1, with D possibly being TRBD2 (7 bases). From germline, CDR1 is SNHLY and CDR2 FYNNEI. Trimming took off 8 bases at V and 9 bases at J, with 26 bases between the two ends. The CDR3 length is 16 residues. CDR3 residues: CASGGAASGQNAEQFF. CDR3 coding DNA: TGTGCCAGCGGGGGGGCGGCTAGCGGACAAAACGCTGAGCAGTTCTTC.

The chain recombines TRBV2 with TRBJ2-7; TRBD1 matches at 9 bases. The CDR3 is made up of 16 amino acids. Germline V gene lookup returns CDR1 SNHLY and CDR2 FYNNEI. Trimming removed 7 bases from V and 0 bases from J; junction bases left unmatched: 10. This chain's CDR3 is CASTDPGQGSSYEQYF. CDR3 DNA: TGTGCCAGCACCGACCCGGGACAGGGAAGCTCCTACGAGCAGTACTTC.

The rearrangement joins TRBV6-6 to TRBJ1-4, with D possibly matching TRBD1 (6 bases). There are 13 residues in the CDR3. Between the trimmed V and J ends, which lost 6 bases and 4 bases, there was a span of 9 bases. Germline V gene data show CDR1 as MNHNY and CDR2 as SVGAGI (reference sequence). In DNA form, the CDR3 reads TGTGCCAGCAGAAGACAGGATAATGAAAAACTGTTTTTT. Protein product: CASRRQDNEKLFF.

The chain is built from TRBV5-8 and TRBJ1-3; D may be TRBD1 (5 bases). The CDR3 runs 15 residues. V was shortened by 3 bases and J by 3 bases, with 13 bases between the two germline ends. The V gene's germline CDR1 is SGHTS and CDR2 YDEGEE. The CDR3 reads CASSWGLDRGNTIYF. The CDR3 DNA reads as TGTGCCAGCAGCTGGGGCCTGGACCGTGGAAACACCATATATTTT.

This chain links TRBV6-5 with TRBJ2-2; TRBD2 matches at 11 bases. Trimming cost V 4 bases and J 3 bases; bases outside gene matches: 4. Germline lookup yields CDR1 MNHEY and CDR2 SVGAGI. This CDR3 region has 16 residues. CDR3 in DNA: TGTGCCAGCAGTTTACTAGCGGGAGTCGACACCGGGGAGCTGTTTTTT. This encodes CASSLLAGVDTGELFF.

Only one count was recorded for this clone. The chain joins TRBV7-2 to TRBJ2-7; the D gene is possibly TRBD1 (6 bases). Germline CDR1 is SGHTA and CDR2 is FQGNSA. The CDR3 runs to 13 residues. The V end was cut by 3 bases, the J end by 3 bases, with 9 bases between. CDR3 in DNA: TGTGCCAGCAGCTTGACAGGAGTCTACGAGCAGTACTTC. Translation: CASSLTGVYEQYF.

The rearrangement uses TRBV3-1 (or the pseudogene TRBV3-2) and TRBJ2-5; D not certain. CDR1 LGHDT and CDR2 YNNKEL come from the germline V gene (reference sequence). The CDR3 is 13 amino acids. V dropped 0 bases and J dropped 5 bases, with 7 bases sitting between them. CDR3 coding DNA: TGTGCCAGCAGCCAAGAGGGCAGTGAGACCCAGTACTTC. Amino acid sequence: CASSQEGSETQYF.

The gene calls are TRBV11-2 and TRBJ2-1, with D possibly TRBD2 on 6 matching bases. The CDR3 is made up of 15 amino acids. Trimming removed 0 bases at V and 9 bases at J, with 15 bases between. Germline V gene sequence: CDR1 SGHAT, CDR2 FQNNGV. The CDR3, as DNA: TGTGCCAGCAGCTTAGATAGAGGGACTTGGGCTGAGCAGTTCTTC. Translation gives CASSLDRGTWAEQFF.

The chain combines TRBV19 with TRBJ1-5; TRBD1 might be the D (5 bases). CDR1 and CDR2 from the germline V gene are LNHDA and SQIVND (reference sequence). The ends were cut back, 3 bases at V and 9 bases at J, with 15 bases in the middle. The CDR3 length is 14 residues. Here the CDR3 reads CASSIAASGGPQHF. The CDR3 DNA follows: TGTGCCAGTAGTATTGCGGCGAGCGGGGGGCCCCAGCATTTT.

This clone was counted a few times. This sequence joins TRBV5-1 and TRBJ2-7, with 8 nucleotides matching TRBD1. This CDR3 has 14 residues. Losses at the gene ends were 6 bases for V and 3 bases for J; bases not matched to a gene: 8. The germline V gene has CDR1 SGHRS and CDR2 YFSETQ. The CDR3 DNA follows: TGCGCCAGCACCCCGGGACAGGCTAACTACGAGCAGTACTTC. Residues: CASTPGQANYEQYF.

V and J are TRBV5-1 and TRBJ2-5, with D hard to call. CDR3 length: 13 amino acids. Between the trimmed V and J ends, which lost 3 bases and 0 bases, there was a span of 6 bases. From germline, CDR1 is SGHRS and CDR2 YFSETQ. For the CDR3, the DNA is TGCGCCAGCAGCTCATTGTACCAAGAGACCCAGTACTTC. Protein product: CASSSLYQETQYF.

The V call is TRBV6-4, the J call TRBJ1-1, with TRBD1 matching 8 bases. The V gene end was trimmed by 5 bases and the J gene end by 5 bases; junction bases not matched to a gene: 10. There are 15 residues in the CDR3. CDR1 MRHNA and CDR2 SNTAGT come from the germline V gene. The CDR3 DNA reads as TGTGCCAGCAGTAAACTCCAGGGGGCGGGAACTGAAGCTTTCTTT. Its translation: CASSKLQGAGTEAFF.